These 11 T cell receptor beta chains came from one sample sequenced in a study of OX40 agonist ivuxolimab in advanced cancers. Here immunoSEQ multiplex PCR was the method, and the copy in TCRdb shows in-frame clones only, minus some. The sample lists 50,000 to 70,000 clones; approximately 79% were seen once. This sample comprised CD4+ or CD8+ T cells sorted from blood, obtained in a trial of the OX40 agonist ivuxolimab. The source is an adult with an advanced solid tumor such as melanoma, head and neck, liver or kidney cancer.

The chain carries TRBV30 and TRBJ1-1, with D perhaps matching TRBD1 (5 bases). The CDR3 extends over 13 amino acids. Germline CDR1 GTSNPN, CDR2 SVGIG (reference sequence). Trimming pared 0 bases from V and 10 bases from J, leaving 15 bases between. CDR3 DNA sequence: TGTGCCTGGAGTGTAGGCGGGGCGGGGGGAGCTTTCTTT. The encoded protein is CAWSVGGAGGAFF.

Here the CDR3 reads CASSPQIGQGFSQPQHF. Here the CDR3 DNA reads TGTGCCAGCAGTCCTCAAATCGGACAGGGCTTTTCTCAGCCCCAGCATTTT. V is TRBV28 and J is TRBJ1-5, with 8 bases lining up with TRBD1. The germline V gene encodes CDR1 MDHEN and CDR2 SYDVKM. The CDR3 has 17 amino acids. The trim removed 5 bases at V and 6 bases at J, leaving 15 bases unmatched.

This clone was picked up a small number of times. This chain uses TRBV19 with TRBJ2-5; 9 bases align to TRBD2. Germline lookup yields CDR1 LNHDA and CDR2 SQIVND (reference sequence). The CDR3 contains 14 residues. V was clipped by 2 bases and J by 5 bases; unmatched bases: 3. The CDR3 here is CASSILAGYETQYF. CDR3 DNA sequence: TGTGCCAGTAGTATACTAGCGGGATATGAGACCCAGTACTTC.

This chain links TRBV5-4 with TRBJ2-7, with 10 bases aligning to TRBD2. This CDR3 has 14 residues. J gave up 4 bases and V 4 bases, and 5 bases lay outside the gene matches. Germline CDR1 and CDR2: SGHNT and YYREEE (reference sequence). This CDR3 reads CASSGLAGEYEQYF. Written as DNA, the CDR3 is TGTGCCAGCAGCGGGCTAGCGGGGGAATACGAGCAGTACTTC.

The V and J genes are TRBV7-9 and TRBJ2-7; weak D call: TRBD2 (6 bases). V dropped 5 bases and J dropped 4 bases, with 24 bases sitting between them. CDR3 length equals 17 residues. Germline V gene data show CDR1 as SEHNR and CDR2 as FQNEAQ (reference sequence). In DNA form, the CDR3 reads TGTGCCAGCAGCCCTCAGGCGGGGTTCCGGGTCAAGTACGAGCAGTACTTC. Its translation: CASSPQAGFRVKYEQYF.

The chain combines TRBV6-5 with TRBJ2-3; D is uncertain. V gave up 6 bases and J gave up 0 bases, with 13 bases separating them. Germline V gives CDR1 MNHEY, CDR2 SVGAGI. The CDR3 is 15 residues long. The CDR3 sequence: CASRHYRLSTDTQYF. The CDR3 DNA is TGTGCCAGCAGACACTATAGACTCAGCACAGATACGCAGTATTTT.

The chain recombines TRBV9 with TRBJ2-1; D uncertain. From germline, CDR1 is SGDLS and CDR2 YYNGEE. The CDR3 loop spans 13 amino acids. Trimming left V 0 bases short and J 12 bases short, with 13 bases between. The CDR3 DNA sequence: TGTGCCAGCAGCGTAGACTCCAAGCGTCCGCAGTTCTTC. It is translated as CASSVDSKRPQFF.

The rearrangement uses TRBV28 and TRBJ2-1; D may match TRBD1 or TRBD2 (5 bases each). The CDR3 consists of 15 residues. Germline CDR1 reads MDHEN; CDR2 reads SYDVKM. Deletions cut 6 bases from V and 3 bases from J, with 15 bases between. CDR3 DNA sequence: TGTGCCAGCAGGCGTGGGACGGGGTTCTACAATGAGCAGTTCTTC. Its protein is CASRRGTGFYNEQFF.

This sequence joins TRBV6-1 and TRBJ2-3; TRBD2 aligns across 9 bases. Germline CDR1 reads MNHNS; CDR2 reads SASEGT. With 5 bases clipped from V and 5 bases from J, the junction kept 8 bases outside the gene matches. The CDR3 runs 15 residues. The CDR3 region has the DNA TGTGCCAGCAGTTCCAGCGGGGGGCGAGGAGATACGCAGTATTTT. Translated, it gives CASSSSGGRGDTQYF.

The genes are TRBV9 and TRBJ2-3; D uncertain. CDR3 length: 13 residues. V lost 0 bases, J lost 9 bases, and 11 bases lay in between. Germline loops: CDR1 SGDLS, CDR2 YYNGEE. The CDR3 is CASSVEALGTQYF. The CDR3 region has the DNA TGTGCCAGCAGCGTAGAAGCGCTGGGGACGCAGTATTTT.

V is TRBV10-1 and J is TRBJ2-1, with unresolved D. This CDR3 contains 13 residues. Trimming cost V 10 bases and J 7 bases, with 17 bases left between them. Germline lookup yields CDR1 WNHNN and CDR2 SYGVQD (reference sequence). The CDR3: CAINGPLGNEQFF. The CDR3 bases are TGCGCCATAAATGGGCCTTTGGGTAATGAGCAGTTCTTC.